This is a list of T cell receptor beta chains from one sample in a study of T cell repertoires in cytomegalovirus infection. The antigens these receptors bind are not known. Each CDR3 protein gets one entry after TCRdb re-called the reads with MiXCR. The top ten hold around 13% of the sample, which has 700,000 to 900,000 distinct CDR3 sequences, just under 30% seen once. The material sequenced was cultured CD8+ T cells from PBMCs, taken from culture after CMV antigen stimulation. The receptors here all came from a human donor in good health (CMV status not recorded). Some clones in this sample may be carry-over from other donors' samples. Both conserved end residues are part of each CDR3. Fields, in order: clone size, D gene, J gene, V gene, CDR3 protein. D genes are given only for firm matches. Size is omitted from some rows. Given values are once, few, many or a class for expanded clones.

>NA|NA|TRBJ2-3|TRBV6-6
CASSRHPPRPTDTQYF
>NA|NA|TRBJ1-1|TRBV6-5
CASRIRGQPNTEAFF
>few|TRBD2|TRBJ2-7|TRBV5-5
CASSREGGEQYF
>NA|NA|TRBJ2-3|TRBV2
CASSGREEDTQYF
>many|NA|TRBJ1-5|TRBV6-2/TRBV6-3
CASSYGKQPQHF
>few|NA|TRBJ1-1|TRBV7-6
CANQRGNTEAFF
>NA|NA|TRBJ1-5|TRBV6-1
CASTHDNSNQPQHF
>few|NA|TRBJ2-6|TRBV5-1
CASSLDGSGANVLTF
>few|NA|TRBJ1-6|TRBV4-2
CASSQDFPISSYNSPLHF
>few|TRBD1|TRBJ2-5|TRBV7-6
CASSLQGARQETQYF
>few|NA|TRBJ2-3|TRBV27
CASSDTGAETDTQYF
>few|TRBD2|TRBJ2-7|TRBV7-6
CASSVNVGGAYEQYF
>NA|TRBD1|TRBJ1-2|TRBV27
CASSSDRAYGYTF
>NA|NA|TRBJ1-2|TRBV4-2
CASSQDEMAGGVYGYTF
>NA|NA|TRBJ1-5|TRBV28
CASSSSREYSNQPQHF
>NA|TRBD2|TRBJ2-5|TRBV27
CASSLRGLAGQETQYF
>many|NA|TRBJ1-5|TRBV4-3
CASSQDLRSRNQPQHF
>many|NA|TRBJ2-7|TRBV7-2
CASTTGGSGGYEQYF
>few|TRBD1|TRBJ2-7|TRBV20-1
CSASTDRAPSYEQYF
>once|NA|TRBJ2-3|TRBV19
CASSRGVFTDTQYF
>many|NA|TRBJ1-2|TRBV9
CASSVTAGRADGYTF
>few|TRBD1|TRBJ2-7|TRBV7-6
CASSWGTGAGIYEQYF
>NA|TRBD1|TRBJ2-2|TRBV7-9
CASSSRSIIGTVLNTNTGELFF
>NA|NA|TRBJ2-7|TRBV5-5
CASSLAGGRGVLSYEQYF
>few|NA|TRBJ1-2|TRBV9
CASSVGGQKYGYTF
>NA|NA|TRBJ1-3|TRBV6-6
CASSYSTARLLPGNTIYF
>few|TRBD1|TRBJ1-5|TRBV10-3
CAISEGPGQGAVNQPQHF
>NA|NA|TRBJ2-5|TRBV7-8
CASSFDTGSQETQYF
>few|NA|TRBJ1-1|TRBV6-2/TRBV6-3
CASSYVGDRNTEAFF
>many|TRBD1|TRBJ1-5|TRBV7-2
CASSFGPGQGLHQPQHF
>NA|NA|TRBJ2-3|TRBV7-2
CASSFVYTDTQYF
>few|NA|TRBJ2-3|TRBV12-5
CASGLPPADTQYF
>few|TRBD1|TRBJ2-1|TRBV15
CATSRDRGANEQFF